The TCR beta chain described here comes from a study of CD8+ T cells in alopecia areata. Study-level points and caveats: Higher clonality than in normal scalp was seen in lesional scalp, especially alopecia totalis/universalis.

Investigators isolated RNA and reverse transcribed it into cDNA to act as the sequencing template. Assay used: immunoSEQ multiplex PCR; TCRdb lists only in-frame clones, some missing. The table has approximately 170,000 clones, approximately 62% seen once. A note on this clone: Its antigen is unknown.

As for treatment: oral pan-JAK inhibitor, 5-10 mg twice daily. A FACSAria was used to sort CD4+ and CD8+ T cells. These cells came from PBMCs. With 2 bases removed from V and 6 bases from J, the gap between germline ends came to 5 bases. The CDR3 is 12 amino acids. Germline CDR1 is KGHSH and CDR2 is LQKENI. The sequences come from CD4+ T cells sorted from blood, collected at week 24, from a patient treated with tofacitinib. The clonotype was recovered from a human donor with alopecia areata. The V call is TRBV18, the J call TRBJ1-5; D possibly corresponds to TRBD1 (5 bases). The DNA of the CDR3 is TGTGCCAGCTCACCAGGGGGTCAGCCCCAGCATTTT. It encodes CASSPGGQPQHF.